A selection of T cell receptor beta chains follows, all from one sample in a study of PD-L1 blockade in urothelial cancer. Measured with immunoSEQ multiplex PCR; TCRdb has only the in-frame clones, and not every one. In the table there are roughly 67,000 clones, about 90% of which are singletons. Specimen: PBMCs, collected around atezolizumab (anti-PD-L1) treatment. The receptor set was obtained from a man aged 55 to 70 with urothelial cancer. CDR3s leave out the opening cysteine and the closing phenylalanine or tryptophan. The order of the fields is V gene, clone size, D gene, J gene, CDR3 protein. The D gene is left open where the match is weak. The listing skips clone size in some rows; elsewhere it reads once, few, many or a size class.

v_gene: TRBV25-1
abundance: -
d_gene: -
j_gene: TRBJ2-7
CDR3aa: ASSEWSGVHEQY

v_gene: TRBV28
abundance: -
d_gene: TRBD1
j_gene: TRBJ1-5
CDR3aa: ASSLDRPSNQPQH

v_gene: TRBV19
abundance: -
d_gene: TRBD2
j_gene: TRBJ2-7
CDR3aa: ASREMTSGAYEQY

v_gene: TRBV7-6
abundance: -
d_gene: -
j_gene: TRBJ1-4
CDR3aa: ASSLAPGGGATNEKLF

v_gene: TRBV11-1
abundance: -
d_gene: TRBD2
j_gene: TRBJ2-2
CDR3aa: ASSLTSGGGGELF

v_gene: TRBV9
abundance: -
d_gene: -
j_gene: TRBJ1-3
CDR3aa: ASSVGAQPQRSGNTIY

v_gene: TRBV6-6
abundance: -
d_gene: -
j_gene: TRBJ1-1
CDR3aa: ASSYSNRANTEAF

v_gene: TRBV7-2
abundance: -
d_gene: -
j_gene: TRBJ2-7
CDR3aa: ASSFVRGEGEQY

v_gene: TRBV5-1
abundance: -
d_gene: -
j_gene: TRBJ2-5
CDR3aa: ASCKGVRQETQY

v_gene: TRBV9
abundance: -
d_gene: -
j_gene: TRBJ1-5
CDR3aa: ASSVGPRDSRSNQPQH

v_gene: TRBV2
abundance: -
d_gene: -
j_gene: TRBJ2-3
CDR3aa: ASVLQGTDTQY

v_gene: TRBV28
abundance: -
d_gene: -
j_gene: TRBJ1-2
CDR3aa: ASSYPPRGWEGWSGYT

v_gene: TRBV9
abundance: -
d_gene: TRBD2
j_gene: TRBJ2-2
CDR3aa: ASSVDLRGRGGELF

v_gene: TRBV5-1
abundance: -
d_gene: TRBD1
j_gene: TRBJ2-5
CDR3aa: ASSTTGTGVPGVETQY

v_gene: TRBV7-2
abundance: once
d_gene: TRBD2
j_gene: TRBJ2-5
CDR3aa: ASSKGLAGPQETQY

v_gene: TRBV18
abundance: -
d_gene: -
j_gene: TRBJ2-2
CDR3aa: ASSPQGGANTGELF

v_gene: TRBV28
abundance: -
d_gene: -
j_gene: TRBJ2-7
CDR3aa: ASSSGYEQY

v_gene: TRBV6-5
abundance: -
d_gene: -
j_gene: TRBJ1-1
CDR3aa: ASSATVNTEAF

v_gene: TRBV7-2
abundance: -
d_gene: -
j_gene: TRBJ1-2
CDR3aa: ASSSGAGNYGYT

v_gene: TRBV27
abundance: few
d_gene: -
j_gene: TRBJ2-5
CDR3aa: ASSPRAGPQY

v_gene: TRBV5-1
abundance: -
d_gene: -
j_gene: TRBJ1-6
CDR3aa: ASSLGIRSSYNSPLH

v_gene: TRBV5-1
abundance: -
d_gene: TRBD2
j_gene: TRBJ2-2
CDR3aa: ASSLATSGGTGELF

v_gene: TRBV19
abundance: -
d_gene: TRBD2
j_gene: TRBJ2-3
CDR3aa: ASSIVAGGSTDTQY

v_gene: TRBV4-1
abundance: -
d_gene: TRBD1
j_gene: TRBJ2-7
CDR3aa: ASSQGQGAGRTIYEQY

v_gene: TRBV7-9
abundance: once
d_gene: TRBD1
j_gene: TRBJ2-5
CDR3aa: ASSLRTGGETQY

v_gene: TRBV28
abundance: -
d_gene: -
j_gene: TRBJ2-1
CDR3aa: ASSPRLGTSSYNEQF

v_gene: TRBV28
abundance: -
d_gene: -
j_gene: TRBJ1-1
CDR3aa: ASRTGFMNTEAF

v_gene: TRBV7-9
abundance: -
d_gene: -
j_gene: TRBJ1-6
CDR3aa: ASSLDTENSPLH

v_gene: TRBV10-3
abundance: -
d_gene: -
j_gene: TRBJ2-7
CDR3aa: AISGGVVSSYEQY

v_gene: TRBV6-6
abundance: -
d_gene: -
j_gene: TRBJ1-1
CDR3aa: ASRQREFIEAF

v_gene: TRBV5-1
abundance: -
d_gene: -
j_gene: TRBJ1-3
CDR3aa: ASSLDGGTGNTIY

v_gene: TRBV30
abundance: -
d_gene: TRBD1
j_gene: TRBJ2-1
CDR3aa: AWRKSWTGGDEQF

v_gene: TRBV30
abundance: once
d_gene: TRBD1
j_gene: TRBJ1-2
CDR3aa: AWGRWVQGAGGYT

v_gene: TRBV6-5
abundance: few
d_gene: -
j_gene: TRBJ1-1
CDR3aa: ASSYSYRTTEAF

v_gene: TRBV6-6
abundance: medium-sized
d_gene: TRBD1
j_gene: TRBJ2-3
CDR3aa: ASSYPDRDLADTQY

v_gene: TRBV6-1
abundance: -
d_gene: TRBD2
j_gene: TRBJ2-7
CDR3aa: ASSAPRAGGEQY

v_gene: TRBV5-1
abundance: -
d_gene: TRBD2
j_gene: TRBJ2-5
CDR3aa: ASSPGTSVETQY

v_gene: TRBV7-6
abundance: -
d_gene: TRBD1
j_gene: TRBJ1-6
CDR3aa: ASSSLQGAHNSPLH

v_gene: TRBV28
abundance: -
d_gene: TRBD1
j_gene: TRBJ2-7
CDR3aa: ASSLKPGQPDYEQY

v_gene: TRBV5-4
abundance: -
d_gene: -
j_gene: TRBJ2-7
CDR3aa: ASSEGTGTGSYEQY

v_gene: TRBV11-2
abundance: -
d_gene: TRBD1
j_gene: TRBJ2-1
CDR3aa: ASSLEGGPNEQF

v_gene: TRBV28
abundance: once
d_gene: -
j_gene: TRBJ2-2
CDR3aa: ASSDYSGTGELF

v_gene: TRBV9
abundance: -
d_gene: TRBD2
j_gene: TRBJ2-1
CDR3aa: ASSVVSGGYNEQF

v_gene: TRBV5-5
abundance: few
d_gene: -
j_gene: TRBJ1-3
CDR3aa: ASSDDGDTIY

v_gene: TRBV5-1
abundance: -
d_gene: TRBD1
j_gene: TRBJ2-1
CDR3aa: ASSRDRDEQF

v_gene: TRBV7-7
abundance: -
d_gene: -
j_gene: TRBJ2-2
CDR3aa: ASSLLGGTGELF

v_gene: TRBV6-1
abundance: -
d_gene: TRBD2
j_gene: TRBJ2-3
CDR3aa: ASSEPPRGSGGWDTQY

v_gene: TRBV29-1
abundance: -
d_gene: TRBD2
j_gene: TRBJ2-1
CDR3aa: SVEPIEGLAGWSSYNEQF

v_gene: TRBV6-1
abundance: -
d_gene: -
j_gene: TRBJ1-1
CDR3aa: ASSERLGAYAEAF